This T cell receptor beta chain emerged from a study of blood T cell repertoires in COVID-19. Study-level background: Material from acute and convalescent COVID-19 was sourced from the United States, Italy and Spain.

Germline V lookup: CDR1 KGHSH, CDR2 LQKENI. The junction had 21 bases not matched to a gene; V was cut back by 3 bases and J by 0 bases. This CDR3 region has 22 residues. Data came from immunoSEQ multiplex PCR; TCRdb stores just in-frame clones and leaves some out. The sample lists around 280,000 clones, approximately 84% occurring once. The sample taken for sequencing was peripheral blood. V is TRBV18 and J is TRBJ1-4; TRBD1 matches 8 bases. The receptor comes from a woman aged 25 to 39 who had recovered from COVID-19. The CDR3 reads CASSPGRMILDREYATNEKLFF. The CDR3 nucleotides read TGTGCCAGCTCACCGGGTAGAATGATCCTGGACAGGGAATATGCAACTAATGAAAAACTGTTTTTT.